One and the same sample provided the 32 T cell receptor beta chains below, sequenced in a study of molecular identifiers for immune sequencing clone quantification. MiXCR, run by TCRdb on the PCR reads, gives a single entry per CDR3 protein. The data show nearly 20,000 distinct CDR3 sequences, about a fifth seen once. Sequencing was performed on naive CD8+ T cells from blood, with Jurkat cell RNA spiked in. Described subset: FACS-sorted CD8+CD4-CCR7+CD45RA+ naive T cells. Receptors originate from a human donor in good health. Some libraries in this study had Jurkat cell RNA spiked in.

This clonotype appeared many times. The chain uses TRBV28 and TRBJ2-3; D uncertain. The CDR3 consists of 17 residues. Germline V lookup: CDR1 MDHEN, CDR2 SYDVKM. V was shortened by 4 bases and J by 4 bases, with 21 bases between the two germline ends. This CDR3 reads CASSSLTLDRVPDTQYF. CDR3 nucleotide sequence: TGTGCCAGCAGTTCGTTAACACTCGACCGGGTTCCAGATACGCAGTATTTT.

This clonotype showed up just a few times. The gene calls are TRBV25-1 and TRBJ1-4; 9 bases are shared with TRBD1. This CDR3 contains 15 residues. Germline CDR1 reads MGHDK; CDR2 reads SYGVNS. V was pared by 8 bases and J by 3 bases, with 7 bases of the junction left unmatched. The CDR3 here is CASEGWTGANEKLFF. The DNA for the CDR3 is TGTGCCAGCGAGGGTTGGACAGGGGCTAATGAAAAACTGTTTTTT.

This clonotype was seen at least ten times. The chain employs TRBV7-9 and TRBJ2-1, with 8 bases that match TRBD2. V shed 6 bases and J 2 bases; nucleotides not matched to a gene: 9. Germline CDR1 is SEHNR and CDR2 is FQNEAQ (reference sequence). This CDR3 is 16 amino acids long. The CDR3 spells CASSPVVLAAYNEQFF. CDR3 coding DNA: TGTGCCAGCAGTCCGGTTGTACTAGCGGCCTACAATGAGCAGTTCTTC.

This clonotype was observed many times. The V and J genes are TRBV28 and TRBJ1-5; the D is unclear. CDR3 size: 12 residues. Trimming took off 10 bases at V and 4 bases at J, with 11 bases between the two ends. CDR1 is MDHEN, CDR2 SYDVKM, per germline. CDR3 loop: CATGRLNQPQHF. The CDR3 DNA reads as TGTGCCACCGGACGGCTGAATCAGCCCCAGCATTTT.

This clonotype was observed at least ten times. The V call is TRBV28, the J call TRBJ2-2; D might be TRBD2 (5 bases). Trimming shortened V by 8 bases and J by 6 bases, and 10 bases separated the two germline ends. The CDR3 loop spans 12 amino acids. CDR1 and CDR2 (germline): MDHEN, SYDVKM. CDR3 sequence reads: CASALGAGELFF. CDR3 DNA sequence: TGTGCCAGCGCCCTCGGGGCCGGGGAGCTGTTTTTT.

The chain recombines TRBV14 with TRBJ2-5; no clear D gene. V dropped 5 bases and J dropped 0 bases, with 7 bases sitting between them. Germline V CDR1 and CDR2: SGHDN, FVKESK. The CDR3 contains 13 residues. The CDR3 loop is CASSVPYQETQYF. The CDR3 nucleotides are TGTGCCAGCAGCGTGCCTTACCAAGAGACCCAGTACTTC. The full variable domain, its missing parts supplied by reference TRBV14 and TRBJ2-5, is EAGVTQFPSHSVIEKGQTVTLRCDPISGHDNLYWYRRVMGKEIKFLLHFVKESKQDESGMPNNRFLAERTGGTYSTLKVQPAELEDSGVYFCASSVPYQETQYFGPGTRLLVL.

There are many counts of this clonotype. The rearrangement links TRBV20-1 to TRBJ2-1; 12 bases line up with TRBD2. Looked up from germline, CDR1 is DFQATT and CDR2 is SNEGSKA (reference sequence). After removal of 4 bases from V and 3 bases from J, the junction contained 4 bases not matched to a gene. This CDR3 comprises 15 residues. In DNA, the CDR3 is TGCAGTGCTACCGGGACTAGCGGGTTCTACAATGAGCAGTTCTTC. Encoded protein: CSATGTSGFYNEQFF.

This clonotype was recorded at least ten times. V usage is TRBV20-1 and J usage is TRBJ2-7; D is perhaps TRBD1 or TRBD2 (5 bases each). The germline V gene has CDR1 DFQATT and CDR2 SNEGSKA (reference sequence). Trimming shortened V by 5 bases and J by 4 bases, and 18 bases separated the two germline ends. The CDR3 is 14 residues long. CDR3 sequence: CSALHEKEGYEQYF. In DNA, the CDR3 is TGCAGTGCTTTACACGAGAAAGAGGGGTACGAGCAGTACTTC.

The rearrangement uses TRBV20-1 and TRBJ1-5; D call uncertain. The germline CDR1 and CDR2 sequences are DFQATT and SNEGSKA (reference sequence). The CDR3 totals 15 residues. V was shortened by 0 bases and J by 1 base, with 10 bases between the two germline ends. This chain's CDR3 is CSARDGFASNQPQHF. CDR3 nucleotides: TGCAGTGCTAGAGATGGGTTCGCGAGCAATCAGCCCCAGCATTTT.

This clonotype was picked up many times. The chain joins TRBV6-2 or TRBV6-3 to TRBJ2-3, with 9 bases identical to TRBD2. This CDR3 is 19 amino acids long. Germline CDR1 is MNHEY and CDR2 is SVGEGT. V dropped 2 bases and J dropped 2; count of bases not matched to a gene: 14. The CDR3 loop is CASSYPAFLAGTFTDTQYF. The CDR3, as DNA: TGTGCCAGCAGTTACCCCGCGTTCCTAGCGGGGACCTTCACAGATACGCAGTATTTT.

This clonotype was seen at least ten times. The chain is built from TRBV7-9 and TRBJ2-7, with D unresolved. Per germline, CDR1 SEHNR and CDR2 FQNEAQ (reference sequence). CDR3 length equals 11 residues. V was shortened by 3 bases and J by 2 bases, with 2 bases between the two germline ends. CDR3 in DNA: TGTGCCAGCAGCTTCACCTACGAGCAGTACTTC. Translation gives CASSFTYEQYF. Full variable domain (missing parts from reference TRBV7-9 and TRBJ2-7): DTGVSQNPRHKITKRGQNVTFRCDPISEHNRLYWYRQTLGQGPEFLTYFQNEAQLEKSRLLSDRFSAERPKGSFSTLEIQRTEQGDSAMYLCASSFTYEQYFGPGTRLTVT.

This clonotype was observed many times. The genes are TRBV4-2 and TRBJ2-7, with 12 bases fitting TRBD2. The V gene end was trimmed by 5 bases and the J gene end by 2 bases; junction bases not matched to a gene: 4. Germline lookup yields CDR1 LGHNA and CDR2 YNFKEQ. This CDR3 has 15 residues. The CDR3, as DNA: TGTGCCAGCAGCTCTTGGACTAGCGGGACCTACGAGCAGTACTTC. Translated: CASSSWTSGTYEQYF.

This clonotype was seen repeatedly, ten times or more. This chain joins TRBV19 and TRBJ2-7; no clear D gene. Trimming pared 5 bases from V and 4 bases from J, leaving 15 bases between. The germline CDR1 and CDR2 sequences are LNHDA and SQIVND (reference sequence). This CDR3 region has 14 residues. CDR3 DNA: TGTGCCAGTAGTCCAGCTTCGGTGGGGTACGAGCAGTACTTC. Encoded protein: CASSPASVGYEQYF.

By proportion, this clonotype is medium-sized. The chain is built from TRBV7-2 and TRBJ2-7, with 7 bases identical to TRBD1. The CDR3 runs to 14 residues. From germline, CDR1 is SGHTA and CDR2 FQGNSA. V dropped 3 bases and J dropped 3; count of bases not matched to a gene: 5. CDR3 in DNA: TGTGCCAGCAGCTTGACAGGGACAATCTACGAGCAGTACTTC. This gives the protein CASSLTGTIYEQYF. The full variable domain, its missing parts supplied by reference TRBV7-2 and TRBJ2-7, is GAGVSQSPSNKVTEKGKDVELRCDPISGHTALYWYRQSLGQGLEFLIYFQGNSAPDKSGLPSDRFSAERTGGSVSTLTIQRTQQEDSAVYLCASSLTGTIYEQYFGPGTRLTVT.

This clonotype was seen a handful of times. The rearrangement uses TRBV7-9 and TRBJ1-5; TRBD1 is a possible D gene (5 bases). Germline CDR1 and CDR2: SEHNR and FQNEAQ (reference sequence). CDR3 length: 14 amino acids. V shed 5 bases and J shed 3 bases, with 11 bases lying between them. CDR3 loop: CASSPGPTNQPQHF. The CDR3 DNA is TGTGCCAGCAGCCCGGGACCGACCAATCAGCCCCAGCATTTT.

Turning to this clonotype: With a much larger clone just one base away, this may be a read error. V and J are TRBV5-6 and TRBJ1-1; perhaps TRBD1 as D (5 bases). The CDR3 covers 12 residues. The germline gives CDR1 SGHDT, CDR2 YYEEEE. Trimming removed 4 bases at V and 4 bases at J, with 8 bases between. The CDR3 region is CASSRGSTEAFF. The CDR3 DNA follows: TGTGCCAGCAGCCGGGGGAGCACTGAAGCTTTCTTT.

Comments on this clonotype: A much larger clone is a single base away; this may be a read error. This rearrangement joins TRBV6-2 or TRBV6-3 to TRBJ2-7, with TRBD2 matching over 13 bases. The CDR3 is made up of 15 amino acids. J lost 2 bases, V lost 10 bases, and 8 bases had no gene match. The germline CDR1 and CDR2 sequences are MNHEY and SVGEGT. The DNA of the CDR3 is TGTGCCAACAGCCCAACTAGCGGGGGGGCCTACGAGCAGTACTTC. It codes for CANSPTSGGAYEQYF.

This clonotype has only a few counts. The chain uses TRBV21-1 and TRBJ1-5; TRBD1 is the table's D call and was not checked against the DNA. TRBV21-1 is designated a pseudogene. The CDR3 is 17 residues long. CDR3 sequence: CASSSRLEGGCNQPQHF. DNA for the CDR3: TGTGCCAGCAGCTCGCGCCTTGAGGGGGGGTGTAATCAGCCCCAGCATTTT.

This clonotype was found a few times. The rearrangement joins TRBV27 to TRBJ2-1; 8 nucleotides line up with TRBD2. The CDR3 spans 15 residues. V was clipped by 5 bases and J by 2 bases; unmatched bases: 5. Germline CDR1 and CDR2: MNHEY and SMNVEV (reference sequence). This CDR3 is CASSQLAATYNEQFF. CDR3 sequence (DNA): TGTGCCAGCAGTCAACTAGCGGCTACCTACAATGAGCAGTTCTTC.

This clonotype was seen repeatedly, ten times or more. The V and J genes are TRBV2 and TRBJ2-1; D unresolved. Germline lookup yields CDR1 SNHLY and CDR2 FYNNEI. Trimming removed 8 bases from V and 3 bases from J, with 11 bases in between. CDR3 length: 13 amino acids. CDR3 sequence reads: CASLTAVYNEQFF. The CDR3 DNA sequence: TGTGCCAGCCTAACAGCTGTCTACAATGAGCAGTTCTTC.

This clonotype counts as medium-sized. In DNA form, the CDR3 reads TGTGCCAGCAGTGAGACAGGGGGCTACAACGAGCAGTACTTC. It codes for CASSETGGYNEQYF. The chain couples TRBV27 to TRBJ2-7; 10 bases fit TRBD1. This CDR3 is built from 14 residues. Germline V CDR1 and CDR2: MNHEY, SMNVEV (reference sequence). V trimming: 5 bases; J trimming: 5 bases; junction bases outside the gene matches: 6.

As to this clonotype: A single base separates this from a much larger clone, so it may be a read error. The CDR3 loop reads CASNPDRENTEAFF. CDR3 coding DNA: TGCGCCAGCAACCCAGACAGGGAGAACACTGAAGCTTTCTTT. This rearrangement joins TRBV4-3 to TRBJ1-1; 7 bases match TRBD1. V shed 7 bases, J shed 1 base, and the junction held 6 bases outside the gene matches. CDR1 is LGHNA and CDR2 is YSLEER in the germline V gene. This CDR3 region has 14 residues.

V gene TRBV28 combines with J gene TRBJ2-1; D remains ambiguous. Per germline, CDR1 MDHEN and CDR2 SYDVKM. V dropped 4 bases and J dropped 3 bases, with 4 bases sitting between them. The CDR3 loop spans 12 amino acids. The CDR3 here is CASSWGYNEQFF. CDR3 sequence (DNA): TGTGCCAGCAGTTGGGGCTACAATGAGCAGTTCTTC.

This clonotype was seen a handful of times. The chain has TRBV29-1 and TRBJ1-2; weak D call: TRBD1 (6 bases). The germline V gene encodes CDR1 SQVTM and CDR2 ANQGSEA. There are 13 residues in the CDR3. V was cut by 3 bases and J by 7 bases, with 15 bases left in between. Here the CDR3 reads CSVDAGDLGGYTF. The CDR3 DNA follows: TGCAGCGTTGATGCAGGGGATCTCGGTGGCTACACCTTC.

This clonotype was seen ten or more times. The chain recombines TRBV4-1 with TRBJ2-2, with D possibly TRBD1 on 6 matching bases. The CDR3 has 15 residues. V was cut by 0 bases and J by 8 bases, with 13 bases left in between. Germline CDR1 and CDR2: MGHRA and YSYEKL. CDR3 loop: CASSQDFNRAGELFF. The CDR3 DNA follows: TGCGCCAGCAGCCAAGATTTTAACAGGGCGGGGGAGCTGTTTTTT.

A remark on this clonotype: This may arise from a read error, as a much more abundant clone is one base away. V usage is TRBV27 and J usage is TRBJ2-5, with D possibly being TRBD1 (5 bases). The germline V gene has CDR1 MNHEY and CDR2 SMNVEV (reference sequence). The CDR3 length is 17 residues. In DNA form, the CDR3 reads TGTGCCAGCAGTTTAAGTTTGGGGCCCTACCGTCAAGAGTCCCAGTACTTC. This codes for CASSLSLGPYRQESQYF.

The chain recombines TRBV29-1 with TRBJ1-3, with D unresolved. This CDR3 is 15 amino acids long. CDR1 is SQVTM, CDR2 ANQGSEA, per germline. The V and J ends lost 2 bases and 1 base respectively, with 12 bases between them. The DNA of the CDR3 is TGCAGCGTTGAACCATCGGACTTGTCTGGAAACACCATATATTTT. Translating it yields CSVEPSDLSGNTIYF. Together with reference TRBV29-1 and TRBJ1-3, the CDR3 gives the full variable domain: SAVISQKPSRDICQRGTSLTIQCQVDSQVTMMFWYRQQPGQSLTLIATANQGSEATYESGFVIDKFPISRPNLTFSTLTVSNMSPEDSSIYLCSVEPSDLSGNTIYFGEGSWLTVV.

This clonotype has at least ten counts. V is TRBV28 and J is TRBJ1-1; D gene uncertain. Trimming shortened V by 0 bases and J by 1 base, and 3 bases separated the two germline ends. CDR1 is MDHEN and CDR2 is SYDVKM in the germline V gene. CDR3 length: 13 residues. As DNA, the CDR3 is TGTGCCAGCAGTTTATGGGCGAACACTGAAGCTTTCTTT. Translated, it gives CASSLWANTEAFF.

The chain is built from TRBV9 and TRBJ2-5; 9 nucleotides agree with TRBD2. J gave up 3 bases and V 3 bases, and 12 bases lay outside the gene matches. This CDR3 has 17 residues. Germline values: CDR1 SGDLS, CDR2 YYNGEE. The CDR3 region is CASSARALGLAEETQYF. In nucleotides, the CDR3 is TGTGCCAGCAGCGCGCGAGCCCTGGGACTAGCCGAAGAGACCCAGTACTTC. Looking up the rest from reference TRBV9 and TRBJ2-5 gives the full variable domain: DSGVTQTPKHLITATGQRVTLRCSPRSGDLSVYWYQQSLDQGLQFLIQYYNGEERAKGNILERFSAQQFPDLHSELNLSSLELGDSALYFCASSARALGLAEETQYFGPGTRLLVL.

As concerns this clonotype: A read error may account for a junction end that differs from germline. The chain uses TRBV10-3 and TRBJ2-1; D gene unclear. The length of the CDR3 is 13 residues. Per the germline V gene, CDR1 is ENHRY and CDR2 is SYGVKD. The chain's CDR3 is CAISDSSYSEQFF. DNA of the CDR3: TGTGCCATCAGTGATAGCTCCTACAGTGAGCAGTTCTTC.

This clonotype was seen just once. Written as DNA, the CDR3 is TGTGCCAGCAGCTTACCCGTCCTAATCGCCTATTCACCCCTCCACTTT. Translating gives CASSLPVLIAYSPLHF. The V call is TRBV7-8, the J call TRBJ1-6; no clear D gene. This CDR3 spans 16 amino acids. Germline V lookup: CDR1 SGHVS, CDR2 FQNEAQ. V was cut by 2 bases and J by 8 bases, with 16 bases left in between.

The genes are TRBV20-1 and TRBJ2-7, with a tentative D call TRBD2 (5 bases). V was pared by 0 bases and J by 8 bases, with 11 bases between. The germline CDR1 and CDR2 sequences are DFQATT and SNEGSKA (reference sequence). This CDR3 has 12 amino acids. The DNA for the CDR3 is TGCAGTGCTAGAGATCTTGGGAGCAAGCAGTACTTC. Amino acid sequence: CSARDLGSKQYF.